This T cell receptor beta chain emerged from a study of shared clonotypes between healthy human individuals (dated by TCRdb to the early 2020s). Some background on the complete study: A couple of women and a few men aged 18 to 49 years were included in the cohort. Each donor's leukapheresis produced roughly between roughly 0.9 and 8.9 billion PBMCs. Different laboratories and diverse techniques were used to prepare libraries and sequence TCR repertoires, to increase sequencing depth and limit assay-specific biases. For each donor, three plates each were used for CD4 naive and CD4 memory, two plates were used for CD8 naive, and one plate was used for CD8 memory. To estimate repertoire size and how much clonotype sharing occurs between individuals, the study deeply sequenced the blood TCR repertoires of 5 or 6 healthy adults.

For this clone: The antigen this receptor binds is unknown. Base qualities are missing; no much larger clone stands one base away.

Using the deep immunoSEQ assay, multiplex PCR amplified TCR CDR3 regions from genomic DNA. Extracted genomic DNA from each cell subset was distributed evenly across all wells of several immunoSEQ 96-well plates, and each plate was treated as a replicate. For sorted subsets, around 200 ng genomic DNA, equal to about 30,000 T cell genomes, was loaded into each replicate PCR. Purified libraries were quantified with a Qubit 3.0 fluorometer, sized on a Bioanalyzer 2100, and re-quantified with the KAPA Library Quantification kit. Every immunoSEQ 96-well plate was sequenced on a dedicated single-read 150-cycle Illumina NextSeq 550 flow cell. Per the authors' processing: The immunoSEQ output contained only junctional sequences without quality scores, so filtering could not match that applied to full-length reads. Sequences were annotated with PyIR, a Python wrapper for IgBLAST v1.9, and V/J genes and CDR3 were assigned using IMGT germline references. Reads with weak V/J assignments (E-value above 1e-6), missing CDR3, stop codons, out-of-frame junctions, or ambiguous translated residues were removed. V3J clonotypes were defined as sequences sharing the same inferred V gene, J gene, and CDR3 amino acid sequence. To compute the percentage overlap between repertoires, the number of shared unique clonotypes was divided by the size of the smaller repertoire. Repertoire richness was assessed with RTK rarefaction, the Chao1 estimator, and Recon v2.1 estimates of unobserved clonotypes. Generation probabilities were computed with OLGA for all TCRbeta clonotypes obtained by the gDNA method from several donors. Held by TCRdb, this immuneACCESS table contains in-frame sequences only and omits some clones. Under half of the omission traces to an unresolved V gene where checked; the cause of the rest is unknown. From that table come the V and J calls and clone size; the DNA was used to work out D and trimming. Across this sample there are around 640,000 clones, with about 96% seen only once. The top ten clones comprise about 0.12% of the sample.

General findings and caveats noted by the study authors: Across several donors, 4.5% to 6.5% of naive CD4, approximately 3.5% of naive CD8, roughly 2.3% of memory CD4, and over 0.35% of memory CD8 clonotypes were shared. Compared with non-shared clonotypes, clonotypes shared by all four sorted-subset donors had higher generation probabilities. Incomplete sequencing was indicated by rarefaction of sorted-subset datasets, despite the large sequencing depth. Estimated clonotype richness was generally larger for naive than for memory subsets. Because the study included only a small number of donors, the genetic and exposure-history diversity represented was limited. Sampling was restricted to blood, and TCR repertoires in tissues likely differ from the TCR repertoires found in blood. Based on pairwise subsampling, the degree of clonotype sharing among donors was expected to be affected by sequencing depth.

Looking up the germline V gene yields CDR1 SGHDT and CDR2 YYEEEE. The CDR3 measures 14 amino acids from cysteine to phenylalanine. CDR3 DNA only is kept here, 42 bases in frame from base 1. For the CD8 naive samples, CD45RO-negative cells were positively selected for CCR7, yielding a CD45RA+CCR7+ population from which TemRA cells were excluded. Donors were healthy HIV-negative adults with no recently reported acute infections or vaccinations. Every donor was a Caucasian adult living in Nashville, Tennessee, USA. Blood was collected by leukapheresis, and PBMCs were isolated by Ficoll-Histopaque density gradient centrifugation and then cryopreserved in liquid nitrogen vapor phase. Analytical flow cytometry was used to check the purity and quantity of each magnetically sorted T cell population. From each sorted fraction, genomic DNA was isolated and quantified by UV absorbance on a Nanodrop 2000c.

The rearrangement joined TRBV5-6 to TRBJ2-5, with 7 bases matching TRBD1. The tail of the sequence fits TRBJ2-7 better, so the J call may be wrong. This TCR came from a woman in her twenties or thirties in good health. The sample taken for sequencing was naive CD8+ T cells sorted from blood. The cell subset or site label for this specimen denotes: CD45RA+CCR7+. The DNA sequence is given as TGTGCCAGCAGCTTGGGTCAGGGGGAGTACGAGCAGTACTTC. This encodes CASSLGQGEYEQYF.